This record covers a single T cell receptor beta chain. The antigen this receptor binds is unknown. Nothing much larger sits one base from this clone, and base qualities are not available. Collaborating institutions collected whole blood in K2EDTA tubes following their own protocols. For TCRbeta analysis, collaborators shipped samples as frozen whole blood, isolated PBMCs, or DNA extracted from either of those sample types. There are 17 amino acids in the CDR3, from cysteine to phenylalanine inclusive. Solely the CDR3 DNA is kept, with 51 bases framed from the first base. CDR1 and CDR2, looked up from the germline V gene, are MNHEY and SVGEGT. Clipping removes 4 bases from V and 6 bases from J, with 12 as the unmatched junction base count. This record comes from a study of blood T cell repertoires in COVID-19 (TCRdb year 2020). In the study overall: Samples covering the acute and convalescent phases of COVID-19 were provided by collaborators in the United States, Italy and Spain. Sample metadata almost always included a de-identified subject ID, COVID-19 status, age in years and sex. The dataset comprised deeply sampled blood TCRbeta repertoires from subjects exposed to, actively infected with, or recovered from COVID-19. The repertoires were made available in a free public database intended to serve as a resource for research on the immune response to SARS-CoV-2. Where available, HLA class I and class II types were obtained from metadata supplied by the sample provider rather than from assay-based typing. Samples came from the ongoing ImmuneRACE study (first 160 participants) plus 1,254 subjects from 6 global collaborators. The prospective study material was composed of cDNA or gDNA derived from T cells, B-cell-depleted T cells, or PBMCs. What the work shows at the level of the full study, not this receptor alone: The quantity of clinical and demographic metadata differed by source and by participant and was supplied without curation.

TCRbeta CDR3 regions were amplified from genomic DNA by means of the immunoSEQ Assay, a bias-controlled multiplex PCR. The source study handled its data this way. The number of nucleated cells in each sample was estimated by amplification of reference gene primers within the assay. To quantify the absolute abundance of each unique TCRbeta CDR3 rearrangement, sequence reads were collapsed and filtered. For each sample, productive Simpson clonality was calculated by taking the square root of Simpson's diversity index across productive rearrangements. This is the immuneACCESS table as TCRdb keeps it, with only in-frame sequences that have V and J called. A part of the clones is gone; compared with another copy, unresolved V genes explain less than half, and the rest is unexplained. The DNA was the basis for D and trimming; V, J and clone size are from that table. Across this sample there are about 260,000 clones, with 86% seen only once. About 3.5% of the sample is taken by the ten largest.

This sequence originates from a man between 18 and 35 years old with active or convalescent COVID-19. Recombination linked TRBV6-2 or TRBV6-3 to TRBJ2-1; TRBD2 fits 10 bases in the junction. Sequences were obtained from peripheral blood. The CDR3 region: CASSSIGAGGVFNEQFF. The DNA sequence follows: TGTGCCAGCAGTTCGATTGGAGCGGGGGGGGTTTTCAATGAGCAGTTCTTC.